This TCR beta chain was sequenced in a study of shared clonotypes between healthy human individuals. About the research overall: Per-donor plates numbered three CD4 naive, three CD4 memory, two CD8 naive and one CD8 memory. Points from the study as a whole: Larger estimated richness was generally seen in naive subsets than in memory subsets. Relative to clonotypes present in all four donors, those not shared had lower generation probabilities.

Comments on this clone: Antigen unknown.

CDR3 length: 15 residues. Data came from immunoSEQ multiplex PCR; TCRdb stores just in-frame clones and leaves some out. The sample lists about 980,000 clones, about 80% occurring once. The clonotype comes from a man aged 18 to 29 in good health. Sequenced: memory CD4+ T cells sorted from blood. Indicated subset: CD45RA-negative fraction. The J gene is TRBJ2-5, the V gene TRBV21-1; TRBD2, the table's D call, lacks a check against the DNA. TRBV21-1 is noted as a pseudogene. The CDR3, as DNA: TGTGCCAGCAGCATCAGACTAGCGGTCCAAGAGACCCAGTACTTC. This codes for CASSIRLAVQETQYF.